Each of the 13 T cell receptor beta chains below was sequenced from the same sample in a study of blood T cell repertoires in COVID-19. Sequencing used immunoSEQ multiplex PCR; TCRdb keeps in-frame clones, though not all of them. This table holds under 100,000 clones, about nine tenths found once. Sequenced sample: peripheral blood. Every receptor here comes from a middle-aged man with acute or convalescent COVID-19.

CDR3 in DNA: TGTGCCAGTAGTGATACAGACACCGGGGAGCTGTTTTTT. Protein: CASSDTDTGELFF. The genes are TRBV19 and TRBJ2-2; D call uncertain. V gave up 5 bases and J gave up 3 bases, with 7 bases separating them. Germline-derived CDR1 and CDR2 are LNHDA and SQIVND (reference sequence). The length of the CDR3 is 13 residues.

This clone was found once. The DNA of the CDR3 is TGCAGTTTCATCTACAATGAGCAGTTCTTC. This translates into CSFIYNEQFF. The V and J genes are TRBV20-1 and TRBJ2-1; D remains unclear. The CDR3 has 10 amino acids. Between the trimmed V and J ends, which lost 8 bases and 3 bases, there was a span of 5 bases. Germline assignment: CDR1 DFQATT and CDR2 SNEGSKA (reference sequence).

The chain couples TRBV5-6 to TRBJ1-5; a possible D gene is TRBD1 (6 bases). Germline-derived CDR1 and CDR2 are SGHDT and YYEEEE. The CDR3 consists of 15 residues. The V end was cut by 2 bases, the J end by 4 bases, with 13 bases between. The CDR3 is CASSFGGGANQPQHF. In nucleotides, the CDR3 is TGTGCCAGCAGCTTTGGTGGGGGGGCTAATCAGCCCCAGCATTTT.

This clone is medium-sized in the sample. The chain couples TRBV29-1 to TRBJ2-7; D perhaps matches TRBD2 (5 bases). Germline V lookup: CDR1 SQVTM, CDR2 ANQGSEA. This CDR3 comprises 13 residues. V lost 5 bases and J lost 0, with 11 bases in between. Written as DNA, the CDR3 is TGCAGCGTTCAGACGGGGAGCTCCTACGAGCAGTACTTC. This encodes CSVQTGSSYEQYF.

The count of this clone is one. CDR3 sequence: CASSQEMGQNYGYTF. CDR3 in DNA: TGCGCCAGCAGCCAAGAGATGGGCCAGAACTATGGCTACACCTTC. This chain connects TRBV4-1 to TRBJ1-2; no firm D call. Trimming left V 0 bases short and J 2 bases short, with 10 bases between. CDR1 and CDR2 from the germline V gene are MGHRA and YSYEKL. The CDR3 sequence is 15 residues long.

The chain couples TRBV25-1 to TRBJ2-3; D is possibly TRBD1 (5 bases). The ends were cut back, 5 bases at V and 7 bases at J, with 13 bases in the middle. The CDR3 contains 13 residues. CDR1 and CDR2 from the germline V gene are MGHDK and SYGVNS. The CDR3 nucleotides read TGTGCCAGCAGTCCGATAGGGGTTTATACGCAGTATTTT. Protein sequence: CASSPIGVYTQYF.

The genes are TRBV7-9 and TRBJ1-1; 10 bases agree with TRBD1. This CDR3 spans 16 amino acids. The V gene's germline CDR1 is SEHNR and CDR2 FQNEAQ (reference sequence). V lost 1 base, J lost 3 bases, and 5 bases stayed unmatched. CDR3 nucleotide sequence: TGTGCCAGCAGCTTAGACTCCGGGACAGGGGACACTGAAGCTTTCTTT. Translated, it gives CASSLDSGTGDTEAFF.

The chain links TRBV5-1 to TRBJ2-7, with 9 bases fitting TRBD2. This CDR3 has 14 amino acids. Germline-derived CDR1 and CDR2 are SGHRS and YFSETQ. Germline trimming cut 5 bases from V and 4 bases from J; bases unmatched to any gene: 7. For the CDR3, the DNA is TGCGCCAGCAGTCAGAGCGGGAGGTCATACGAGCAGTACTTC. It translates to CASSQSGRSYEQYF. The full variable domain, completed using reference TRBV5-1 and TRBJ2-7, is KAGVTQTPRYLIKTRGQQVTLSCSPISGHRSVSWYQQTPGQGLQFLFEYFSETQRNKGNFPGRFSGRQFSNSRSEMNVSTLELGDSALYLCASSQSGRSYEQYFGPGTRLTVT.

For this clone: Additional DNA sequences in this sample encode the identical CDR3. The chain employs TRBV6-5 and TRBJ1-2, with 7 bases lining up with TRBD1. The V gene end was trimmed by 2 bases and the J gene end by 4 bases; junction bases not matched to a gene: 1. This CDR3 has 13 residues. Germline V gene data show CDR1 as MNHEY and CDR2 as SVGAGI. This chain's CDR3 is CASSYRQGYGYTF. In DNA, the CDR3 is TGTGCCAGCAGTTACCGACAGGGCTATGGCTACACCTTC.

The chain is built from TRBV21-1 and TRBJ1-5. TRBV21-1 is deemed a pseudogene. This CDR3 has 16 residues. The chain's CDR3 is CASSKNVSDFNQPQHF. CDR3 DNA: TGTGCCAGCAGCAAAAATGTCAGCGATTTCAATCAGCCCCAGCATTTT.

The chain carries TRBV12-3 or TRBV12-4 and TRBJ1-1, with no clear D. Trimming removed 6 bases from V and 8 bases from J, with 13 bases in between. The CDR3 has 12 amino acids. The chain's CDR3 is CASSSSGLEAFF. The CDR3 DNA sequence: TGTGCCAGCAGCTCTTCAGGCTTGGAAGCTTTCTTT.

The J gene is TRBJ2-7, the V gene TRBV5-6; perhaps TRBD2 as D (5 bases). Trimming cost V 6 bases and J 3 bases, with 16 bases left between them. This CDR3 is 14 amino acids long. Looked up from germline, CDR1 is SGHDT and CDR2 is YYEEEE. The CDR3 here is CASTKYYRDYEQYF. The CDR3 DNA sequence: TGTGCCAGCACCAAGTACTACCGGGACTACGAGCAGTACTTC.

The chain has TRBV6-5 and TRBJ2-1; 9 positions match TRBD2. The length of the CDR3 is 15 residues. Germline CDR1 is MNHEY and CDR2 is SVGAGI. Trimming cost V 6 bases and J 5 bases; bases outside gene matches: 8. CDR3 amino acids: CASRPTSGPDNEQFF. Here the CDR3 DNA reads TGTGCCAGCAGGCCAACTAGCGGGCCCGACAATGAGCAGTTCTTC.